This is a list of T cell receptor beta chains from one sample in a study of blood T cell repertoires in COVID-19. The data were produced by immunoSEQ multiplex PCR, yet TCRdb's version contains in-frame clones alone and is incomplete. This sample carries about 130,000 clones, roughly 72% of them seen once, and the ten largest clones take around 5.9%. The sample was peripheral blood. Receptors originate from a man in his fifties or sixties with acute or convalescent COVID-19. Both conserved end residues are trimmed from each CDR3.

CDR3: ASSKGTENNSPLH
V: TRBV14

CDR3: TSSLPTGTGYGYT
V: TRBV1

CDR3: ASSPGQGAYGYT
V: TRBV11-2

CDR3: ASSQGAQGREKLF
V: TRBV4-1

CDR3: ASSPPGQGFHGYT
V: TRBV18

CDR3: ASSLSRVGQPQH
V: TRBV27

CDR3: ASRGASGNTIY
V: TRBV6-5

CDR3: ASSLMGTGANEQF
V: TRBV6-6

CDR3: AANRGLSTGELF
V: TRBV30

CDR3: ASSAGTTSSTDTQY
V: TRBV19

CDR3: ASSNRQGTDTQY
V: TRBV18

CDR3: ASSSGTGGLGQPQH
V: TRBV18

CDR3: ATSDDRVNTGELF
V: TRBV24-1

CDR3: ASSLKGTGATDTQY
V: TRBV7-9

CDR3: ASSLGDFSPREQF
V: TRBV5-1

CDR3: ASSFDRVNEKLF
V: TRBV5-1

CDR3: SVDSSGSSYEQY
V: TRBV29-1

CDR3: SVEDWREDLNEQF
V: TRBV29-1